This T cell receptor beta chain is drawn from a study of cytomegalovirus exposure and HLA in healthy donors. Study conclusions and caveats: A later analysis linked 15,000 to 20,000 TCR beta sequences to HLA alleles at 0.05 false discovery rate. With DRB1 most and HLA-C fewest, TCR association rates differed between HLA loci in a later analysis. Data from an earlier analysis indicated that most TCR beta V segments were productive either about 90% or about 30% of the time.

This CDR3 contains 14 residues. Germline lookup yields CDR1 ENHRY and CDR2 SYGVKD. The junction had 7 bases not matched to a gene; V was cut back by 6 bases and J by 3 bases. Concerning this clone itself: The antigen remains undetermined.

This PCR relied on a set of 60 Vbeta primers and 13 Jbeta primers. Here immunoSEQ multiplex PCR was the method, and the copy in TCRdb shows in-frame clones only, minus some. The top ten hold around 4.9% of the sample, which has nearly 100,000 clones, roughly 9.4% seen once. The clonotype comes from a man between 45 and 60 years old in good health and CMV-seropositive. V and J are TRBV10-3 and TRBJ1-1; 7 bases agree with TRBD1. Input material: PBMCs. Here the CDR3 reads CAIRGQNVDTEAFF. The DNA for the CDR3 is TGTGCCATCAGGGGACAGAATGTGGACACTGAAGCTTTCTTT.